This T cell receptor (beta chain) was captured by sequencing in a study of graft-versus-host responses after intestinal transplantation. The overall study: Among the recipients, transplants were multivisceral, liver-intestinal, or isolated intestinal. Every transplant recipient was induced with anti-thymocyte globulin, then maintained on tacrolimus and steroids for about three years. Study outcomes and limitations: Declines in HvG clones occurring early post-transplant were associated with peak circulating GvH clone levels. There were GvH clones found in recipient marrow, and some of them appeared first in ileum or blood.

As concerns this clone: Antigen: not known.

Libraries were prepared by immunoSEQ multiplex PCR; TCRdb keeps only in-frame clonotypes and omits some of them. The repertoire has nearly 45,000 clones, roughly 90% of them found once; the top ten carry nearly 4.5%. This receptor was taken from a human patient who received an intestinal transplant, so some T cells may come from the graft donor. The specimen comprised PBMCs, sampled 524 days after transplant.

CDR3 region: CASSELGGQPQHF. The CDR3 DNA reads as TGTGCCAGCAGTGAATTAGGGGGTCAGCCCCAGCATTTT. This rearrangement joins TRBV6-1 to TRBJ1-5; maybe TRBD1 (6 bases). The CDR3 sequence is 13 residues long. The germline V and J ends were trimmed by 2 bases and 6 bases, with 8 bases remaining between them. Germline V gene sequence: CDR1 MNHNS, CDR2 SASEGT.